What follows is one TCR beta chain and its context. This specimen comes from a study of blood T cell repertoires in COVID-19. Study context: Researchers got acute and convalescent COVID-19 samples from the United States, Italy and Spain. T cells, B-cell-depleted T cells, or PBMCs provided the cDNA or gDNA that served as material.

Trimming shortened V by 7 bases and J by 1 base, and 14 bases separated the two germline ends. This CDR3 has 16 residues. CDR1 and CDR2 (germline): MDHEN, SYDVKM. How the authors handled the data: It was from reference gene primer amplification that nucleated cell counts were estimated. TCRdb's table, derived via immunoSEQ multiplex PCR, lists solely in-frame clones and lacks some. V, J and clone size derive from that table, while D and trimming were established from the DNA sequence. The repertoire holds over 50,000 clones, with 70% to 90% as singletons. Material: PBMCs or T cells enriched from blood (not recorded which). This receptor was identified in a woman between 35 and 50 years old with acute COVID-19. The rearrangement uses TRBV28 and TRBJ2-6; no firm D call. The CDR3 is CASTSPVTSGANVLTF. The DNA for the CDR3 is TGTGCCAGCACGTCGCCGGTGACTTCTGGGGCCAACGTCCTGACTTTC.